This TCR beta chain was obtained from a study of vaccination effects on CD4 cells after COVID-19 (dated by TCRdb to 2021 to 2024). Regarding the complete study: The ViraFEST assay stimulated PBMC with viral peptide pools and then used TCR sequencing to identify antigen-specific CD4+ T cell clonotypes by expansion. In both COVID-19 convalescent patients and infection-naive vaccine recipients, the study compared SARS-CoV-2 spike-specific CD4+ TCR repertoires from before mRNA vaccination with those from after it. Fewer than 2.5 million PBMC per well were cultured in IMDM with approximately 5% human AB serum, 10 IU/ml IL-2 and gentamicin, plus 10 ug/ml peptides. In the study, cultures from other donors were sequenced using the Oncomine TCR Beta short-read assay on an Illumina iSeq 100. A total of approximately 9 COVID-19 convalescent patients and several SARS-CoV-2-naive healthy vaccine recipients were included in the full study. Each participant got two doses of an mRNA SARS-CoV-2 vaccine, either BNT162b2 or mRNA-1273. What the study reported, not specific to this receptor: Only a small number of convalescent patients were included, and no early post-infection timepoints were available, which limited the study. In healthy vaccine recipients, vaccine-induced clones were almost all SARS-CoV-2 mono-reactive, with only 1 of 255 cross-reactive with common cold coronaviruses. Clones induced by infection and clones induced by vaccination both contracted markedly at late timepoints after vaccination, which fits with T cell responses waning over time.

After less than eleven days of culture, CD4+ T cells were isolated with the EasySep CD4+ T cell isolation kit. Negative nucleocapsid antibody results before and after vaccination confirmed that the healthy vaccine recipients had no prior SARS-CoV-2 infection. Half of the culture medium was replaced with fresh IL-2-containing medium on days 3 and 7. Unless otherwise noted, each peptide stimulation condition was cultured in triplicate wells. PBMC were separated from whole blood using Ficoll-Paque Plus gradient centrifugation and were then either cryopreserved at -140C or used fresh. Genomic DNA was extracted from cultured CD4+ T cells with the QIAamp micro DNA kit. CDR1 and CDR2 were assigned from the germline V gene as SGHRS and YFSETQ. Trimming costs V 4 bases and J 2 bases, and their ends lie 13 bases apart. The CDR3 covers 15 residues, taking in both the cysteine and the phenylalanine. Kept here is only the CDR3 DNA, which spans 45 bases and is read in frame from base 1.

A note on this clone: What this receptor recognizes is not known. Qualities for individual bases were not recorded, and no much larger clone is one base off.

To prepare the library, the immunoSEQ multiplex PCR assay was applied. TCR beta CDR3 sequencing was performed on DNA from the cultured, isolated CD4+ T cells. In the original analysis: Non-productive TCR sequences were removed, reads were trimmed to the CDR3 region, and CDR3s of at least 7 amino acids were retained. Antigen-specific clonotypes were identified using the MANAFEST web app by comparison of expansion in peptide wells against reference cultures. For clones to be considered positive, expansion at FDR<0.05 versus reference and all other wells, an odds ratio above 5, and a frequency above 0.1% in two replicate wells were required. A clonotype was defined as cross-reactive if the clonotype was significantly expanded both in SARS-CoV-2 spike wells and in at least one common cold coronavirus spike condition. CDR3 similarity was assessed by Levenshtein distance with the stringdist R package, and unrooted trees were built with ape in R 3.6.1. This is the immuneACCESS table as TCRdb keeps it, with only in-frame sequences that have V and J called. A part of the clones is gone; compared with another copy, unresolved V genes explain less than half, and the rest is unexplained. The V and J calls and the clone size are those of that table, but D and trimming were determined from the DNA. In all, the sample holds 70,000 or so clones, and 60% to 80% of those were seen once. The biggest ten clones account for 2% to 2.5% of the sample.

The sequenced sample was CD4+ T cells from PBMCs cultured without peptide, obtained before COVID-19 vaccination. The TCR originated in a human donor who received a COVID-19 vaccine. In this chain, TRBV5-1 is recombined with TRBJ2-1; a tentative D call is TRBD2 (7 bases match). The CDR3 in this case is CASSRGGEPYNEQFF. Read as DNA, the sequence is TGCGCCAGCAGCAGGGGGGGGGAACCCTACAATGAGCAGTTCTTC.